The clone carrying this TCR beta chain was counted once. Its antigen is unknown. Looked up from germline, CDR1 is SGHRS and CDR2 is YFSETQ. The ends lost 5 bases at V and 3 bases at J; junction bases unmatched: 4. The CDR3 contains 13 residues. Under the authors' procedure: ImmunoSEQ output held junction-only sequences without quality scores, so filtering differed. Generated by immunoSEQ multiplex PCR, the TCRdb table keeps only in-frame clones and is missing some. From that table come the V and J calls and clone size; the DNA was used to work out D and trimming. Among 450,000 to 500,000 clones listed, around 80% were seen once. The entry originates in a study of shared clonotypes between healthy human individuals. Study conclusions and caveats: Having only a few donors restricted how much genetic and exposure-history diversity was captured.

Donation came from healthy HIV-negative adults that had no recent acute infections or vaccinations. Donors, without exception, were Caucasian adults residing in Nashville, Tennessee. Sequencing was done on a sample of PBMCs. The TCR originated in a woman aged 40 to 50 in good health. Some clones in this sample may be carry-over from other donors' samples. The V gene is TRBV5-1, the J gene TRBJ2-7, with TRBD1 identical over 8 bases. CDR3 amino acids: CASRAGGNYEQYF. CDR3 DNA sequence: TGCGCCAGCAGAGCAGGGGGCAACTACGAGCAGTACTTC. The full variable domain, its missing parts supplied by reference TRBV5-1 and TRBJ2-7, is KAGVTQTPRYLIKTRGQQVTLSCSPISGHRSVSWYQQTPGQGLQFLFEYFSETQRNKGNFPGRFSGRQFSNSRSEMNVSTLELGDSALYLCASRAGGNYEQYFGPGTRLTVT.